This passage covers 31 T cell receptor beta chains from one sample sequenced in a study of human T cells and chemical hapten exposure. TCRdb reanalysed the RACE reads using MiXCR and keeps one entry per CDR3 protein. The sample records 150,000 or so distinct CDR3 sequences, 14% being singletons. Described time point: patch test 1, 2 weeks after DPC sensitization. The treatment here: therapeutic diphenylcyclopropenone sensitization with weekly scalp DPC. Source: whole blood, taken in connection with sensitization to the hapten diphenylcyclopropenone (DPC). These receptors were collected from a woman in her twenties or thirties with alopecia areata. Some clones in this sample may be carry-over from other donors' samples.

There are many counts of this clonotype. The V call is TRBV13, the J call TRBJ2-3; no reliable D call. V was cut by 1 base and J by 4 bases, with 6 bases left in between. Per the germline V gene, CDR1 is PRHDT and CDR2 is FYEKMQ (reference sequence). This CDR3 spans 13 amino acids. The chain's CDR3 is CASSLAPADTQYF. CDR3 bases: TGTGCCAGCAGCTTAGCCCCCGCAGATACGCAGTATTTT.

This clonotype was seen only a few times. The chain joins TRBV6-5 to TRBJ1-3; D may be TRBD1 (5 bases). CDR1 and CDR2 (germline): MNHEY, SVGAGI. The V gene lost 6 bases and the J gene lost 0 bases, with 6 bases spanning the gap. The CDR3 loop spans 13 amino acids. The CDR3 sequence is CASRRGSGNTIYF. The CDR3 nucleotides read TGTGCCAGCAGAAGGGGCTCTGGAAACACCATATATTTT.

The CDR3 protein is CASRPEGRGYYEQYF. The CDR3 nucleotides read TGTGCCAGCAGACCCGAAGGGCGGGGATACTACGAGCAGTACTTC. The chain recombines TRBV6-2 or TRBV6-3 with TRBJ2-7, with a tentative D call TRBD2 (6 bases). V was shortened by 6 bases and J by 3 bases, with 18 bases between the two germline ends. The CDR3 runs to 15 residues. CDR1 and CDR2 from the germline V gene are MNHEY and SVGEGT.

The sample holds a few counts of this clonotype. The genes are TRBV7-9 and TRBJ2-6; 8 bases match TRBD1. V trimming: 3 bases; J trimming: 0 bases; junction bases outside the gene matches: 4. The CDR3 loop spans 17 amino acids. From germline, CDR1 is SEHNR and CDR2 FQNEAQ (reference sequence). CDR3 nucleotide sequence: TGTGCCAGCAGCTTGACCAGGGGGCCCTCTGGGGCCAACGTCCTGACTTTC. Encoded protein: CASSLTRGPSGANVLTF.

This clonotype was observed many times. The rearrangement links TRBV27 to TRBJ1-1, with 8 bases fitting TRBD1. CDR3 length equals 13 residues. Germline loops: CDR1 MNHEY, CDR2 SMNVEV (reference sequence). V trimming: 5 bases; J trimming: 5 bases; junction bases outside the gene matches: 4. The CDR3 DNA reads TGTGCCAGCAGTCTGGGACAGGCTACTGAAGCTTTCTTT. It encodes CASSLGQATEAFF.

The chain combines TRBV4-1 with TRBJ2-7, with TRBD2 matching over 9 bases. J was trimmed by 2 bases and V by 0 bases; bases with no gene match: 2. Germline loops: CDR1 MGHRA, CDR2 YSYEKL. The CDR3 sequence is 15 residues long. The DNA of the CDR3 is TGCGCCAGCAGCCAAGAGCCTAGCGGGACCTACGAGCAGTACTTC. This sequence encodes CASSQEPSGTYEQYF.

There are a few counts of this clonotype. J is TRBJ2-7 and V is TRBV7-8; D call uncertain. Germline CDR1 and CDR2: SGHVS and FQNEAQ. There are 13 residues in the CDR3. V was cut by 5 bases and J by 4 bases, with 12 bases left in between. CDR3 in amino acids: CASSHTAGYEQYF. For the CDR3, the DNA is TGTGCCAGCAGCCACACGGCCGGGTACGAGCAGTACTTC.

The sample holds a few counts of this clonotype. The V and J genes are TRBV20-1 and TRBJ1-5, with 7 bases lining up with TRBD1. With V trimmed by 0 bases and J by 7 bases, 6 bases remained unmatched. The CDR3 covers 14 residues. Germline CDR1 DFQATT, CDR2 SNEGSKA (reference sequence). CDR3 sequence (DNA): TGCAGTGCTAGAGAGATACAGGGGCGGCAGCCCCAGCATTTT. It is translated as CSAREIQGRQPQHF.

This clonotype has just a few counts. V usage is TRBV12-3 or TRBV12-4 and J usage is TRBJ2-2; tentatively, D is TRBD1 or TRBD2 (5 bases each). V lost 5 bases, J lost 6 bases, and 16 bases lay in between. The CDR3 totals 15 residues. CDR3 bases: TGTGCCAGCAGTCCCGTTCTGCAGGGACCCGGGGAGCTGTTTTTT. Its translation: CASSPVLQGPGELFF.

The rearrangement joins TRBV28 to TRBJ1-2; the D is unclear. Germline CDR1 and CDR2: MDHEN and SYDVKM. V was cut by 5 bases and J by 4 bases, with 17 bases left in between. The CDR3 is made up of 15 amino acids. The CDR3 here is CASSPGPSFTYGYTF. The CDR3 nucleotides read TGTGCCAGCAGTCCCGGTCCGTCGTTTACCTATGGCTACACCTTC.

The V and J genes are TRBV7-2 and TRBJ2-1; a possible D gene is TRBD2 (5 bases). Trimming shortened V by 5 bases and J by 2 bases, and 16 bases separated the two germline ends. CDR1 SGHTA and CDR2 FQGNSA come from the germline V gene. This CDR3 has 16 amino acids. The CDR3 protein is CASSTLWSGPYNEQFF. As DNA, the CDR3 is TGTGCCAGCAGCACCCTATGGAGCGGTCCCTACAATGAGCAGTTCTTC.

The chain joins TRBV12-3 or TRBV12-4 to TRBJ2-7, with TRBD2 identical over 9 bases. The CDR3 sequence is 15 residues long. Losses at the gene ends were 4 bases for V and 3 bases for J; bases not matched to a gene: 7. The CDR3 region is CASSSNSGGDYEQYF. CDR3 nucleotide sequence: TGTGCCAGCAGTTCCAATAGCGGGGGAGACTACGAGCAGTACTTC.

The chain joins TRBV4-2 to TRBJ2-3; D is undetermined. The CDR3 loop spans 16 amino acids. From germline, CDR1 is LGHNA and CDR2 YNFKEQ. The V and J ends lost 0 bases and 0 bases respectively, with 10 bases between them. The CDR3, as DNA: TGTGCCAGCAGCCAAGAAGGTCCCGGAAGCACAGATACGCAGTATTTT. Amino acids: CASSQEGPGSTDTQYF.

This clonotype was observed many times. V usage is TRBV20-1 and J usage is TRBJ1-6; D not resolved. The CDR3 extends over 14 amino acids. Germline assignment: CDR1 DFQATT and CDR2 SNEGSKA (reference sequence). V lost 6 bases and J lost 7, with 16 bases in between. CDR3 nucleotide sequence: TGCAGTGCCAAAATCGGAGGTGGGAATTCACCCCTCCACTTT. It specifies CSAKIGGGNSPLHF.

This clonotype was detected only a few times. J is TRBJ2-1 and V is TRBV5-1, with D tentatively TRBD1 (5 bases). V was cut by 4 bases and J by 5 bases, with 10 bases left in between. This CDR3 is 13 amino acids long. CDR1 SGHRS and CDR2 YFSETQ come from the germline V gene. As DNA, the CDR3 is TGCGCCAGCAGCATCGACAGAGACAATGAGCAGTTCTTC. It translates to CASSIDRDNEQFF.

The chain recombines TRBV6-2 or TRBV6-3 with TRBJ2-7; 9 positions match TRBD2. CDR1 and CDR2 from the germline V gene are MNHEY and SVGEGT. The J segment lost 0 bases and the V segment lost 2 bases, leaving 11 bases of the junction unmatched. The CDR3 is 18 residues long. The CDR3 DNA is TGTGCCAGCAGTTACGGGCTAGCGGGATTCCCTTTCTCCTACGAGCAGTACTTC. Translated, it gives CASSYGLAGFPFSYEQYF.

This clonotype was recorded many times. The J gene is TRBJ2-7, the V gene TRBV7-9; no reliable D call. The germline V gene encodes CDR1 SEHNR and CDR2 FQNEAQ (reference sequence). This CDR3 spans 12 amino acids. V lost 1 base and J 3 bases, leaving 4 bases between the germline ends. The CDR3 protein is CASSLESYEQYF. The CDR3, as DNA: TGTGCCAGCAGCTTAGAGAGCTACGAGCAGTACTTC.

The V gene is TRBV12-3 or TRBV12-4, the J gene TRBJ1-4; D remains ambiguous. Between the trimmed V and J ends, which lost 2 bases and 8 bases, there was a span of 9 bases. The CDR3 has 13 amino acids. CDR3 loop: CASSLPGGEKLFF. In DNA, the CDR3 is TGTGCCAGCAGTTTACCGGGCGGGGAAAAACTGTTTTTT.

This clonotype has at least ten counts. V usage is TRBV4-1 and J usage is TRBJ2-1, with 10 nucleotides matching TRBD2. Looked up from germline, CDR1 is MGHRA and CDR2 is YSYEKL. This CDR3 region has 16 residues. The V segment lost 3 bases and the J segment 5 bases; nucleotides outside the gene matches: 7. CDR3 DNA sequence: TGCGCCAGCAGCCAGAGCTCTAGCGGGAGAAACAATGAGCAGTTCTTC. Its protein is CASSQSSSGRNNEQFF.

For this clonotype: Relative to the germline gene, one junction end is altered; a read error may explain this. The chain links TRBV3-1 to TRBJ1-1, with TRBD1 as a possible D gene (6 bases). The CDR3 is made up of 15 amino acids. Per the germline V gene, CDR1 is LGHDT and CDR2 is YNNKEL (reference sequence). The CDR3 loop is CANSPVGGAGTEAFF. Here the CDR3 DNA reads TGTGCCAACAGCCCCGTGGGGGGGGCCGGGACTGAAGCTTTCTTT.

V is TRBV5-1 and J is TRBJ2-5; the match to TRBD1 covers 10 bases. The J segment lost 5 bases and the V segment lost 1 base, leaving 5 bases of the junction unmatched. The CDR3 covers 15 residues. Germline loops: CDR1 SGHRS, CDR2 YFSETQ. The CDR3 bases are TGCGCCAGCAGCTTGAACGGACAGGGGGATGAGACCCAGTACTTC. Its protein is CASSLNGQGDETQYF.

The genes are TRBV5-1 and TRBJ1-4; D is ambiguous. Trimming stripped 7 bases from V and 0 bases from J, with 10 bases between. CDR1 and CDR2 (germline): SGHRS, YFSETQ. The CDR3 is made up of 14 amino acids. The CDR3: CASAVRTTNEKLFF. The CDR3 nucleotides are TGCGCCAGCGCCGTACGAACAACTAATGAAAAACTGTTTTTT.

The rearrangement links TRBV21-1 to TRBJ2-1; the DNA was not compared with TRBD1, the D call given in the table. TRBV21-1 is recorded as a pseudogene. The CDR3 contains 16 residues. CDR3 amino acids: CASICGVSGYHNEQFF. CDR3 sequence (DNA): TGTGCCAGCATCTGCGGGGTATCGGGATATCACAATGAGCAGTTCTTC.

The CDR3 DNA reads as TGTGCCAGTAGTACCCCCCGGGGGGTGGTAAACATTCAGTACTTC. Its protein is CASSTPRGVVNIQYF. This rearrangement joins TRBV19 to TRBJ2-4, with TRBD2 matching 7 bases. The germline V gene has CDR1 LNHDA and CDR2 SQIVND (reference sequence). The CDR3 is 15 amino acids. Trimming cost V 4 bases and J 6 bases; bases outside gene matches: 9.

This clonotype came up a few times. This chain connects TRBV6-5 to TRBJ2-1; D unclear. Looked up from germline, CDR1 is MNHEY and CDR2 is SVGAGI. CDR3 length: 11 residues. V was cut by 5 bases and J by 8 bases, with 7 bases left in between. CDR3 nucleotides: TGTGCCAGCAGTAAATGGGATGAGCAGTTCTTC. It translates to CASSKWDEQFF.

This clonotype was seen a few times. CDR3 nucleotides: TGTGCCAGCAGTGCGTTCTCTGGGGCCAACGTCCTGACTTTC. This translates into CASSAFSGANVLTF. The V gene is TRBV25-1, the J gene TRBJ2-6; D is undetermined. V gave up 4 bases and J gave up 0 bases, with 4 bases separating them. In germline, CDR1 is MGHDK, CDR2 SYGVNS. The length of the CDR3 is 14 residues.

This clonotype was counted ten times or more. CDR3 coding DNA: TGTGCCAGCAGCCGCAAGATCCCGGGGTTGAACACTGAAGCTTTCTTT. Residues: CASSRKIPGLNTEAFF. The chain combines TRBV14 with TRBJ1-1; D unclear. V was clipped by 4 bases and J by 0 bases, with 15 bases between them. The length of the CDR3 is 16 residues. CDR1 SGHDN and CDR2 FVKESK come from the germline V gene.

V usage is TRBV7-2 and J usage is TRBJ1-1, with no clear D. Germline loops: CDR1 SGHTA, CDR2 FQGNSA. The CDR3 has 14 residues. Trimming removed 0 bases at V and 0 bases at J, with 5 bases between. CDR3 residues: CASSLAPVNTEAFF. The CDR3 DNA reads as TGTGCCAGCAGCTTAGCGCCAGTGAACACTGAAGCTTTCTTT. The variable domain in full, with the rest retrieved from reference TRBV7-2 and TRBJ1-1, is GAGVSQSPSNKVTEKGKDVELRCDPISGHTALYWYRQSLGQGLEFLIYFQGNSAPDKSGLPSDRFSAERTGGSVSTLTIQRTQQEDSAVYLCASSLAPVNTEAFFGQGTRLTVV.

This clonotype occurred a few times. The chain recombines TRBV28 with TRBJ2-7; possible D gene TRBD1, 5 bases. This CDR3 has 13 amino acids. Germline V gene lookup returns CDR1 MDHEN and CDR2 SYDVKM. Trimming took off 6 bases at V and 0 bases at J, with 9 bases between the two ends. CDR3 coding DNA: TGTGCCAGCAGAATTGACAGCTCCTACGAGCAGTACTTC. Translating it yields CASRIDSSYEQYF.

The chain uses TRBV7-6 and TRBJ1-5, with D perhaps TRBD1 (5 bases). CDR3 size: 16 residues. The V gene lost 5 bases and the J gene lost 2 bases, with 16 bases spanning the gap. CDR1 and CDR2 from the germline V gene are SGHVS and FNYEAQ. In nucleotides, the CDR3 is TGTGCCAGCAGCCCAGTCCCCCAGGGACGCAATCAGCCCCAGCATTTT. As protein: CASSPVPQGRNQPQHF.

CDR3 residues: CATQDRVLAEAFF. The CDR3 DNA reads as TGTGCCACCCAAGACAGGGTTTTGGCTGAAGCTTTCTTT. This sequence joins TRBV6-5 and TRBJ1-1; 7 positions match TRBD1. This CDR3 contains 13 residues. V lost 10 bases and J lost 6; bases outside the gene matches: 11. Germline lookup yields CDR1 MNHEY and CDR2 SVGAGI.